These 23 T cell receptor beta chains were all obtained from the same sample, sequenced in a study of Ad26.COV2.S vaccination and SARS-CoV-2 variants. Here immunoSEQ multiplex PCR was the method, and the copy in TCRdb shows in-frame clones only, minus some. This sample has 350,000 to 550,000 clones; roughly 89% occur once, and the top ten carry over 2.5%. Documented treatment: some 20 received Ad26.COV2.S at low or high dose, single or two shots; a few received placebo; per-sample allocation not given. The study sampled participants on day 63 after the first vaccine or placebo injection. The sequenced sample was peripheral blood, obtained in a trial of Ad26.COV2.S vaccine versus placebo. These receptors were collected from a person between 18 and 65 years old who received the Ad26.COV2.S COVID-19 vaccine or a placebo.

The chain couples TRBV7-2 to TRBJ1-5; D is unclear. The germline gives CDR1 SGHTA, CDR2 FQGNSA. V was shortened by 5 bases and J by 2 bases, with 10 bases between the two germline ends. The CDR3 extends over 14 amino acids. CDR3 amino acids: CASSISEGNQPQHF. CDR3 sequence (DNA): TGTGCCAGCAGCATCTCAGAGGGCAATCAGCCCCAGCATTTT.

The J gene is TRBJ2-7, the V gene TRBV7-9, with 9 bases lining up with TRBD1. V shed 5 bases and J 12 bases; nucleotides not matched to a gene: 5. The germline gives CDR1 SEHNR, CDR2 FQNEAQ (reference sequence). The CDR3 runs 11 residues. CDR3 bases: TGTGCCAGCAGCCCCGGGACAGGGCGGTACGTC. Translation: CASSPGTGRYV.

The V call is TRBV7-2, the J call TRBJ2-1; the D is unclear. The CDR3 consists of 15 residues. The V end lost 0 bases, the J end lost 7 bases, and 13 bases lay between the germline ends. CDR1 and CDR2 from the germline V gene are SGHTA and FQGNSA. CDR3 in DNA: TGTGCCAGCAGCTTAGCGAAAAGGGCCCGGAATGAGCAGTTCTTC. Protein sequence: CASSLAKRARNEQFF.

This chain uses TRBV6-2 or TRBV6-3 with TRBJ2-4, with D perhaps matching TRBD2 (5 bases). There are 14 residues in the CDR3. In germline, CDR1 is MNHEY, CDR2 SVGEGT. Between the trimmed V and J ends, which lost 6 bases and 6 bases, there was a span of 15 bases. The CDR3 DNA follows: TGTGCCAGCAGCCACGGCTCACGGGGAAACATTCAGTACTTC. Its protein product is CASSHGSRGNIQYF.

V is TRBV5-1 and J is TRBJ2-3; D is unresolved. The germline V gene has CDR1 SGHRS and CDR2 YFSETQ. The CDR3 is 13 amino acids. V lost 1 base and J 4 bases, leaving 7 bases between the germline ends. The DNA for the CDR3 is TGCGCCAGCAGCTTGTTTCCCCCAGATACGCAGTATTTT. It yields the protein CASSLFPPDTQYF.

The chain carries TRBV6-5 and TRBJ1-1; no definite D call. Trimming removed 4 bases from V and 3 bases from J, with 9 bases in between. The CDR3 loop spans 13 amino acids. Germline V gene lookup returns CDR1 MNHEY and CDR2 SVGAGI. This CDR3 reads CASSWVGDTEAFF. CDR3 DNA sequence: TGTGCCAGCAGTTGGGTTGGGGACACTGAAGCTTTCTTT.

The chain links TRBV19 to TRBJ2-2, with D perhaps assigned TRBD1 or TRBD2 (5 bases each). CDR1 is LNHDA and CDR2 is SQIVND in the germline V gene (reference sequence). Deletions cut 2 bases from V and 0 bases from J, with 10 bases between. CDR3 length equals 16 residues. As DNA, the CDR3 is TGTGCCAGTAGTATAAGCCGGGGCTCGAACACCGGGGAGCTGTTTTTT. Translation gives CASSISRGSNTGELFF.

The chain carries TRBV3-1 (or the pseudogene TRBV3-2) and TRBJ1-2, with 10 nucleotides matching TRBD1. V shed 4 bases and J 7 bases; nucleotides not matched to a gene: 6. The CDR3 spans 14 residues. In germline, CDR1 is LGHDT, CDR2 YNNKEL (reference sequence). The CDR3 sequence is CASSPRDRGLGYTF. In DNA form, the CDR3 reads TGTGCCAGCAGCCCCCGAGACAGGGGGCTTGGCTACACCTTC.

This clone was picked up one time. This rearrangement joins TRBV7-2 to TRBJ1-6; TRBD1 matches 8 bases. The CDR3 spans 16 residues. From germline, CDR1 is SGHTA and CDR2 FQGNSA. V was clipped by 8 bases and J by 4 bases; unmatched bases: 10. CDR3 residues: CASQTRTGIYNSPLHF. CDR3 DNA: TGTGCCAGCCAGACCCGGACAGGGATTTATAATTCACCCCTCCACTTT.

J is TRBJ1-2 and V is TRBV19; D is ambiguous. CDR1 and CDR2 (germline): LNHDA, SQIVND (reference sequence). V lost 4 bases, J lost 8 bases, and 26 bases lay in between. The CDR3 is 17 amino acids. CDR3 in amino acids: CASSRFGGVSTGGGYTF. CDR3 DNA: TGTGCCAGTAGTAGGTTCGGAGGCGTCTCTACGGGAGGCGGCTACACCTTC.

This sequence joins TRBV7-9 and TRBJ2-5, with D unclear. The ends were cut back, 4 bases at V and 4 bases at J, with 10 bases in the middle. The germline CDR1 and CDR2 sequences are SEHNR and FQNEAQ (reference sequence). This CDR3 comprises 13 residues. CDR3 nucleotide sequence: TGTGCCAGCAGCTACTACCTGGGAGAGACCCAGTACTTC. This encodes CASSYYLGETQYF. Supplemented by reference TRBV7-9 and TRBJ2-5, the full variable domain reads DTGVSQNPRHKITKRGQNVTFRCDPISEHNRLYWYRQTLGQGPEFLTYFQNEAQLEKSRLLSDRFSAERPKGSFSTLEIQRTEQGDSAMYLCASSYYLGETQYFGPGTRLLVL.

The genes are TRBV11-2 and TRBJ1-5; no firm D call. Germline assignment: CDR1 SGHAT and CDR2 FQNNGV. The V gene lost 0 bases and the J gene lost 10 bases, with 10 bases spanning the gap. The CDR3 runs 13 residues. In nucleotides, the CDR3 is TGTGCCAGCAGCTTAGATGAGTCGAGTCCCCAGCATTTT. The encoded protein is CASSLDESSPQHF.

The genes are TRBV12-3 or TRBV12-4 and TRBJ2-1; D not resolved. V lost 3 bases, J lost 8 bases, and 5 bases lay in between. This CDR3 comprises 11 residues. In DNA form, the CDR3 reads TGTGCCAGCAGTTTTTCCGATGAGCAGTTCTTC. Translated: CASSFSDEQFF.

This rearrangement joins TRBV24-1 to TRBJ2-5; 7 nucleotides align to TRBD2. The CDR3 spans 13 residues. The germline V gene has CDR1 KGHDR and CDR2 SFDVKD. V lost 7 bases and J lost 5; bases outside the gene matches: 6. CDR3 region: CATSRGGVETQYF. In DNA form, the CDR3 reads TGTGCCACCAGCCGCGGGGGTGTGGAGACCCAGTACTTC.

J is TRBJ2-1 and V is TRBV27; weak D call: TRBD2 (6 bases). In germline, CDR1 is MNHEY, CDR2 SMNVEV (reference sequence). The CDR3 has 14 residues. Trimming took off 4 bases at V and 3 bases at J, with 10 bases between the two ends. CDR3 sequence (DNA): TGTGCCAGCAGTTACCCGGGAGTCTACAATGAGCAGTTCTTC. The encoded protein is CASSYPGVYNEQFF.

This clone was observed a single time. This sequence joins TRBV2 and TRBJ1-2, with a possible D match to TRBD1 (5 bases). Germline CDR1 SNHLY, CDR2 FYNNEI. V gave up 5 bases and J gave up 7 bases, with 14 bases separating them. The CDR3 is 13 residues long. The CDR3 nucleotides are TGTGCCAGCAGTAACCCGGGGGAGCTTGGCTACACCTTC. It specifies CASSNPGELGYTF.

The chain joins TRBV5-1 to TRBJ2-1; 9 nucleotides match TRBD2. Losses at the gene ends were 0 bases for V and 9 bases for J; bases not matched to a gene: 7. This CDR3 has 15 amino acids. Germline V lookup: CDR1 SGHRS, CDR2 YFSETQ. CDR3 region: CASSLGRTSVGEQFF. The CDR3, as DNA: TGCGCCAGCAGCTTGGGACGGACTAGCGTTGGTGAGCAGTTCTTC.

This chain links TRBV7-9 with TRBJ1-5; the match to TRBD1 covers 9 bases. V dropped 3 bases and J dropped 6; count of bases not matched to a gene: 6. The CDR3 runs 15 residues. In germline, CDR1 is SEHNR, CDR2 FQNEAQ (reference sequence). The CDR3 DNA is TGTGCCAGCAGCTTGGAGGGACAGGGTGGTCAGCCCCAGCATTTT. Translating gives CASSLEGQGGQPQHF.

This chain joins TRBV18 and TRBJ2-1, with unresolved D. From germline, CDR1 is KGHSH and CDR2 LQKENI. V was cut by 2 bases and J by 5 bases, with 7 bases left in between. The CDR3 extends over 13 amino acids. CDR3 amino acids: CASSPKLNNEQFF. The DNA of the CDR3 is TGTGCCAGCTCACCAAAACTGAACAATGAGCAGTTCTTC.

This rearrangement joins TRBV6-1 to TRBJ1-6, with D unresolved. CDR3 size: 16 residues. Germline V CDR1 and CDR2: MNHNS, SASEGT. Trimming took 3 bases from V and 0 from J, leaving 9 bases between them. The CDR3 nucleotides are TGTGCCAGCAGTGATCGTGGGGACTCCTATAATTCACCCCTCCACTTT. This sequence encodes CASSDRGDSYNSPLHF.

The chain recombines TRBV10-1 with TRBJ2-2; D is possibly TRBD1 (5 bases). The V end lost 0 bases, the J end lost 1 base, and 9 bases lay between the germline ends. Germline V gives CDR1 WNHNN, CDR2 SYGVQD (reference sequence). The CDR3 has 16 amino acids. The CDR3 bases are TGCGCCAGCAGTGAGTCGGGGCAGGGGAACACCGGGGAGCTGTTTTTT. This encodes CASSESGQGNTGELFF.

The gene calls are TRBV28 and TRBJ1-3, with 8 bases lining up with TRBD1. The V gene's germline CDR1 is MDHEN and CDR2 SYDVKM. The CDR3 length is 15 residues. Trimming removed 2 bases from V and 5 bases from J; junction bases left unmatched: 5. CDR3 loop: CASSLPTGVRNTIYF. The CDR3 DNA sequence: TGTGCCAGCAGTTTACCGACAGGGGTCAGAAACACCATATATTTT.

CDR3 amino acids: CASRVRGDTEAFF. CDR3 nucleotide sequence: TGCGCCAGCAGGGTCAGGGGGGACACTGAAGCTTTCTTT. This chain uses TRBV5-1 with TRBJ1-1, with 7 bases identical to TRBD1. The CDR3 extends over 13 amino acids. Trimming removed 5 bases from V and 3 bases from J; junction bases left unmatched: 4. The germline CDR1 and CDR2 sequences are SGHRS and YFSETQ.